Following are 20 T cell receptor beta chains from one sample sequenced in a study of CD8+CD57+ T cells in acquired aplastic anemia. CDR3 and TCR beta VDJ profiling relied on a genomic DNA template. TCRdb passed the reads through MiXCR, listing each CDR3 protein once. Of fewer than 200,000 distinct CDR3 sequences listed, roughly 63% are singletons. The sequencing sample was made of sorted CD4+, CD8+, or CD8+CD57+ T cells (not recorded which) from PBMCs. The receptors come from a human donor in good health.

The chain links TRBV30 to TRBJ2-7; TRBD2 matches 10 bases. The CDR3 loop spans 14 amino acids. Germline V gene lookup returns CDR1 GTSNPN and CDR2 SVGIG (reference sequence). With 4 bases clipped from V and 2 bases from J, the junction kept 5 bases outside the gene matches. The CDR3 spells CAWTPSGGAYEQYF. DNA of the CDR3: TGTGCCTGGACCCCTAGCGGGGGCGCCTACGAGCAGTACTTC.

This clonotype has a handful of counts. The J gene is TRBJ1-4, the V gene TRBV30, with 8 positions matching TRBD1. V was pared by 7 bases and J by 6 bases, with 7 bases of the junction left unmatched. Germline V lookup: CDR1 GTSNPN, CDR2 SVGIG (reference sequence). The CDR3 totals 13 residues. The CDR3 DNA follows: TGTGCCTCCCATCAGGGGGCTCATGAAAAACTGTTTTTT. The encoded protein is CASHQGAHEKLFF.

The DNA for the CDR3 is TGCAGTGCTAGAGACCACAGGGGGCCGGGCAGTGAGCAGTTCTTC. It is translated as CSARDHRGPGSEQFF. This chain connects TRBV20-1 to TRBJ2-1; 9 nucleotides match TRBD1. The germline CDR1 and CDR2 sequences are DFQATT and SNEGSKA (reference sequence). The CDR3 loop spans 15 amino acids. The junction had 9 bases not matched to a gene; V was cut back by 0 bases and J by 9 bases.

The gene calls are TRBV7-3 and TRBJ2-1; D is undetermined. Looked up from germline, CDR1 is SGHTA and CDR2 is FQGTGA. Trimming removed 0 bases at V and 3 bases at J, with 12 bases between. The CDR3 contains 16 residues. In nucleotides, the CDR3 is TGTGCCAGCAGCTTAACTAAGGACGGATACTACAATGAGCAGTTCTTC. Residues: CASSLTKDGYYNEQFF.

This clonotype was observed once. This chain uses TRBV20-1 with TRBJ1-5; weak D call: TRBD1 (6 bases). Per germline, CDR1 DFQATT and CDR2 SNEGSKA (reference sequence). The CDR3 extends over 14 amino acids. V lost 6 bases to trimming and J lost 7 bases, with 19 bases between them. The CDR3 spells CSARSGDTNQPQHF. DNA for the CDR3: TGCAGTGCGAGAAGCGGGGACACAAACCAGCCCCAGCATTTT.

The gene calls are TRBV20-1 and TRBJ2-6, with D possibly being TRBD1 or TRBD2 (5 bases each). Germline CDR1 and CDR2: DFQATT and SNEGSKA (reference sequence). CDR3 length equals 15 residues. The V end was cut by 6 bases, the J end by 0 bases, with 12 bases between. CDR3: CSAWDGYSGANVLTF. CDR3 nucleotides: TGCAGTGCCTGGGACGGCTACTCTGGGGCCAACGTCCTGACTTTC.

Points on this clonotype: A much larger clone lies one base from this, so it may be a read error. Since the CDR3 does not end with the conserved phenylalanine or tryptophan, this likely comes from a read error. The J gene is TRBJ2-7, the V gene TRBV3-1; TRBD1 matches at 9 bases. The CDR3 spans 15 residues. With V trimmed by 4 bases and J by 0 bases, 4 bases remained unmatched. Germline V gene sequence: CDR1 LGHDT, CDR2 YNNKEL (reference sequence). The CDR3 coding sequence is TGTGCCAGCAGCCCAGGGACAGGGAGCTCCTACGAGCAGTACCTC. Protein product: CASSPGTGSSYEQYL.

The rearrangement links TRBV19 to TRBJ2-1; the D is unclear. The CDR3 spans 17 residues. V lost 0 bases and J 0 bases, leaving 12 bases between the germline ends. Germline loops: CDR1 LNHDA, CDR2 SQIVND (reference sequence). In DNA, the CDR3 is TGTGCCAGTAGTATAGAGCCCACAGCTGGCTCCTACAATGAGCAGTTCTTC. This translates into CASSIEPTAGSYNEQFF.

The chain recombines TRBV7-2 with TRBJ1-1; 12 positions match TRBD1. The V gene end was trimmed by 5 bases and the J gene end by 4 bases; junction bases not matched to a gene: 11. The CDR3 has 17 residues. Germline loops: CDR1 SGHTA, CDR2 FQGNSA. CDR3 bases: TGTGCCAGCAGCCGTTGGGACAGGGGGCAAGGCGGCACTGAAGCTTTCTTT. This codes for CASSRWDRGQGGTEAFF.

This clonotype was counted only a few times. J is TRBJ2-7 and V is TRBV24-1; D uncertain. The CDR3 loop spans 11 amino acids. V was trimmed by 2 bases and J by 3 bases, leaving 1 base between them. Germline V CDR1 and CDR2: KGHDR, SFDVKD. The DNA of the CDR3 is TGTGCCACCAGTGATTACTACGAGCAGTACTTC. Amino acid sequence: CATSDYYEQYF.

The rearrangement joins TRBV29-1 to TRBJ2-3, with D perhaps assigned TRBD1 or TRBD2 (5 bases each). Deletions cut 4 bases from V and 2 bases from J, with 13 bases between. The CDR3 has 14 residues. CDR1 is SQVTM and CDR2 is ANQGSEA in the germline V gene. The CDR3 coding sequence is TGCAGCGTTGCCGGGACGGAGCTCACAGATACGCAGTATTTT. This codes for CSVAGTELTDTQYF.

The chain has TRBV7-9 and TRBJ1-1, with TRBD1 as a possible D gene (6 bases). The CDR3 runs 11 residues. Germline V gives CDR1 SEHNR, CDR2 FQNEAQ (reference sequence). V was shortened by 5 bases and J by 10 bases, with 11 bases between the two germline ends. The CDR3 DNA reads TGTGCCAGCAGCCCGACAGGCGGAGCTTTCTTT. Protein product: CASSPTGGAFF.

The chain employs TRBV7-8 and TRBJ2-1, with 10 bases that match TRBD1. V lost 3 bases to trimming and J lost 7 bases; unmatched junction nucleotides: 6. The germline CDR1 and CDR2 sequences are SGHVS and FQNEAQ. The CDR3 runs 15 residues. The DNA of the CDR3 is TGTGCCAGCAGCTTCGGGACAGGGGAGAGGAATGAGCAGTTCTTC. Its protein is CASSFGTGERNEQFF.

Note on this clonotype: This likely comes from a read error, as the CDR3 has no conserved phenylalanine or tryptophan at its end. The chain employs TRBV19 and TRBJ2-5; 7 nucleotides line up with TRBD2. The CDR3 runs 13 residues. Germline loops: CDR1 LNHDA, CDR2 SQIVND (reference sequence). V was clipped by 10 bases and J by 3 bases; unmatched bases: 8. The CDR3 region is CATAQGREETQYS. In DNA, the CDR3 is TGTGCCACCGCCCAAGGGAGGGAAGAGACCCAGTACTCC.

A word on this clonotype: The conserved closing phenylalanine or tryptophan is absent in this CDR3, likely reflecting a read error. The chain combines TRBV5-1 with TRBJ2-2; D is unresolved. From germline, CDR1 is SGHRS and CDR2 YFSETQ. The CDR3 is 15 amino acids. V was trimmed by 7 bases and J by 1 base, leaving 14 bases between them. The CDR3 reads CASGPRDMNTGELFL. The CDR3 region has the DNA TGCGCCAGCGGCCCAAGGGATATGAACACCGGGGAGCTGTTTCTT.

A few counts support this clonotype. J is TRBJ1-6 and V is TRBV15; 9 bases line up with TRBD1. This CDR3 contains 17 residues. CDR1 LNHNV and CDR2 YYDKDF come from the germline V gene (reference sequence). The junction had 13 bases not matched to a gene; V was cut back by 5 bases and J by 8 bases. The CDR3 region has the DNA TGTGCCACCAGCGAAGACCCTCGGGACAGGGTATATTCACCCCTCCACTTT. Its protein is CATSEDPRDRVYSPLHF.

A note on this clonotype: The junction does not match germline at one end; this may be a read error. The J gene is TRBJ2-1, the V gene TRBV4-3; unclear D gene. CDR3 length equals 15 residues. Germline-derived CDR1 and CDR2 are LGHNA and YSLEER. This CDR3 reads CASGQDRSSYNEQFF. DNA of the CDR3: TGCGCCAGCGGCCAAGACCGGAGCTCCTACAATGAGCAGTTCTTC.

The gene calls are TRBV12-3 or TRBV12-4 and TRBJ2-7; TRBD1 matches 8 bases. The ends lost 5 bases at V and 5 bases at J; junction bases unmatched: 5. This CDR3 is built from 13 residues. CDR3 DNA sequence: TGTGCCAGCAGTAAGACAGGGGTCAACGAGCAGTACTTC. The encoded protein is CASSKTGVNEQYF.

This chain joins TRBV7-9 and TRBJ2-3; 10 nucleotides match TRBD2. The CDR3 is 14 amino acids. The junction had 0 bases not matched to a gene; V was cut back by 3 bases and J by 3 bases. CDR1 and CDR2 (germline): SEHNR, FQNEAQ (reference sequence). The CDR3 DNA follows: TGTGCCAGCAGCTTTAGCGGGAGGACAGATACGCAGTATTTT. The encoded protein is CASSFSGRTDTQYF. The full variable domain, its missing parts supplied by reference TRBV7-9 and TRBJ2-3, is DTGVSQNPRHKITKRGQNVTFRCDPISEHNRLYWYRQTLGQGPEFLTYFQNEAQLEKSRLLSDRFSAERPKGSFSTLEIQRTEQGDSAMYLCASSFSGRTDTQYFGPGTRLTVL.

V and J are TRBV28 and TRBJ2-7; TRBD2 matches 13 bases. The CDR3 totals 13 residues. V shed 3 bases and J 7 bases; nucleotides not matched to a gene: 0. Germline CDR1 MDHEN, CDR2 SYDVKM. The CDR3, as DNA: TGTGCCAGCAGTTTGGGACTAGCGGGAGAGCAGTACTTC. Protein product: CASSLGLAGEQYF.